This T cell receptor (beta chain) was recovered during a study of identical twins. From the 5' RACE reads, TCRdb called clonotypes with MiXCR, one entry per CDR3 protein. The repertoire consists of approximately 220,000 distinct CDR3 sequences, with under 10% occurring once and the leading ten covering less than 2%. With 11 bases removed from V and 3 bases from J, the gap between germline ends came to 14 bases. The CDR3 is made up of 13 amino acids. The germline V gene encodes CDR1 SGHNT and CDR2 YENEEA. With regard to this clonotype: Its antigen is undetermined.

The donors were all healthy and Caucasian. Findings and limits, study-wide: Rather than following the same donors, the conclusions depended on cross-sectional statistical analysis.

This sample was shared with a second study, whose subject was yellow fever vaccine responses in identical twins.

The rearrangement links TRBV11-3 to TRBJ1-5; tentatively, D is TRBD1 (5 bases). The specimen sequenced was memory (CD45RO+) T cells sorted from blood. This sequence was found in a woman aged 18-30 years in good health. CDR3 sequence (DNA): TGTGCCGTTCCCGGGACCTACAATCAGCCCCAGCATTTT. Residues: CAVPGTYNQPQHF. Full variable domain (remainder filled in from reference TRBV11-3 and TRBJ1-5): EAGVVQSPRYKIIEKKQPVAFWCNPISGHNTLYWYLQNLGQGPELLIRYENEEAVDDSQLPKDRFSAERLKGVDSTLKIQPAELGDSAVYLCAVPGTYNQPQHFGDGTRLSIL.